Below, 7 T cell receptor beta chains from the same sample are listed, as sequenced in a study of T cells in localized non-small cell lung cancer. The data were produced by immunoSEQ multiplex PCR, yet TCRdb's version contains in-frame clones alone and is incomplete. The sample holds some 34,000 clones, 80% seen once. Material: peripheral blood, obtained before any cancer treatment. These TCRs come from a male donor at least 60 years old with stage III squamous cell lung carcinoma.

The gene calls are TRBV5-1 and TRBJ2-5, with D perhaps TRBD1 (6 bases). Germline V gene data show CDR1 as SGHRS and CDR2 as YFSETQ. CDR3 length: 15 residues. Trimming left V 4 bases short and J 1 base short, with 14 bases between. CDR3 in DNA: TGCGCCAGCAGCACAACAGGGCCGTTCCAAGAGACCCAGTACTTC. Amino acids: CASSTTGPFQETQYF.

The CDR3 DNA is TGTGCCTTATCTGCAGGGATCGGGTTTAACTATGGCTACACCTTC. Translated: CALSAGIGFNYGYTF. The chain couples TRBV10-3 to TRBJ1-2, with D possibly TRBD1 on 5 matching bases. Germline values: CDR1 ENHRY, CDR2 SYGVKD. The ends were cut back, 11 bases at V and 1 base at J, with 20 bases in the middle. CDR3 length equals 15 residues.

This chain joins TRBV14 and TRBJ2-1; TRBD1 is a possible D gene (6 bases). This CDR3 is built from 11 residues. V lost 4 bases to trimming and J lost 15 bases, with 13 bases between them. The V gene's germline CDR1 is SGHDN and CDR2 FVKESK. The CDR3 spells CASSLFDRLFF. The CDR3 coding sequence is TGTGCCAGCAGCCTTTTTGACAGGCTGTTCTTC.

In DNA form, the CDR3 reads TGTGCCAGCAGCTTACCTAGCGGGAGGGCCCGTGAGCAGTTCTTC. This translates into CASSLPSGRAREQFF. The chain recombines TRBV13 with TRBJ2-1; the match to TRBD2 covers 12 bases. Per the germline V gene, CDR1 is PRHDT and CDR2 is FYEKMQ (reference sequence). J lost 9 bases, V lost 2 bases, and 5 bases had no gene match. The CDR3 totals 15 residues.

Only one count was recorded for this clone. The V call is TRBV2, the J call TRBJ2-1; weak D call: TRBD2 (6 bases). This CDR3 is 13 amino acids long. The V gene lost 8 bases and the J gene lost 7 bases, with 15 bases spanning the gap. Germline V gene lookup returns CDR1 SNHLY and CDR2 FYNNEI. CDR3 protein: CASARDGSNEQFF. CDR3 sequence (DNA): TGTGCCAGCGCCCGAGACGGGAGTAATGAGCAGTTCTTC. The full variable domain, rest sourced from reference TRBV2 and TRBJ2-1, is EPEVTQTPSHQVTQMGQEVILRCVPISNHLYFYWYRQILGQKVEFLVSFYNNEISEKSEIFDDQFSVERPDGSNFTLKIRSTKLEDSAMYFCASARDGSNEQFFGPGTRLTVL.

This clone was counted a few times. In nucleotides, the CDR3 is TGTGCCAGCAGCGTCGTACAGGGACCGGGTGGCTACACCTTC. This translates into CASSVVQGPGGYTF. This chain connects TRBV9 to TRBJ1-2, with a possible D match to TRBD1 (6 bases). The CDR3 totals 14 residues. Trimming removed 2 bases at V and 7 bases at J, with 15 bases between. Germline V lookup: CDR1 SGDLS, CDR2 YYNGEE.

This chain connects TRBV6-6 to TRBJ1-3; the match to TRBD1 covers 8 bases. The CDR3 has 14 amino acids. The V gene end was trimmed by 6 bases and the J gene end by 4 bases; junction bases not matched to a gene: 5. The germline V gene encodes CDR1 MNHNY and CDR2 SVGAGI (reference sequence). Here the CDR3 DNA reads TGTGCCAGCAGCGTCTCAGGGGGCGGAAACACCATATATTTT. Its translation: CASSVSGGGNTIYF.